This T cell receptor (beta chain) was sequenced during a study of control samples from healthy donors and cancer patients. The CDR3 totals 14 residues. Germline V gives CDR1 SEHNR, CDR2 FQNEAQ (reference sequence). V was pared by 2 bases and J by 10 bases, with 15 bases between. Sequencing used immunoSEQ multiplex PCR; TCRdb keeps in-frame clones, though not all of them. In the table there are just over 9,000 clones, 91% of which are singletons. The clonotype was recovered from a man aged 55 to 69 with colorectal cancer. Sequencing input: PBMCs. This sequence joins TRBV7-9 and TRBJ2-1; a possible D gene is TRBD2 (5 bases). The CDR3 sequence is CASSLLRRPSEQFF. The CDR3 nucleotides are TGTGCCAGCAGCTTACTGCGGAGGCCTTCCGAGCAGTTCTTC. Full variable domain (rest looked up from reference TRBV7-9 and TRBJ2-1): DTGVSQNPRHKITKRGQNVTFRCDPISEHNRLYWYRQTLGQGPEFLTYFQNEAQLEKSRLLSDRFSAERPKGSFSTLEIQRTEQGDSAMYLCASSLLRRPSEQFFGPGTRLTVL.